The 5 T cell receptor beta chains below were found in one sample sequenced in a study of OX40 agonist ivuxolimab in advanced cancers. Clones were read by immunoSEQ multiplex PCR, and TCRdb kept only the in-frame ones, dropping some. The sample shows 45,000 to 55,000 clones, more than 75% of them seen only once. Source: CD4+ or CD8+ T cells sorted from blood, taken in a trial of the OX40 agonist ivuxolimab. The receptor source for this set is an adult with an advanced solid tumor such as melanoma, head and neck, liver or kidney cancer.

This chain joins TRBV28 and TRBJ2-7; a possible D gene is TRBD1 (5 bases). Per germline, CDR1 MDHEN and CDR2 SYDVKM. V lost 8 bases, J lost 0 bases, and 14 bases lay in between. This CDR3 has 14 residues. The CDR3 sequence is CASGSRVSSYEQYF. In DNA, the CDR3 is TGTGCCAGCGGTAGCAGGGTAAGCTCCTACGAGCAGTACTTC.

The V gene is TRBV7-8, the J gene TRBJ1-2; D perhaps matches TRBD1 (5 bases). Looked up from germline, CDR1 is SGHVS and CDR2 is FQNEAQ. This CDR3 comprises 16 residues. V lost 4 bases and J 7 bases, leaving 22 bases between the germline ends. The chain's CDR3 is CASSSYLGTEGRGYTF. The CDR3 DNA reads TGTGCCAGCAGCTCTTACTTAGGGACCGAAGGTCGTGGCTACACCTTC.

The CDR3 nucleotides read TGTGCCAGCAGCTTAGATAGGAATCAGCCCCAGCATTTT. Protein product: CASSLDRNQPQHF. The rearrangement joins TRBV11-2 to TRBJ1-5; D is unresolved. V was pared by 0 bases and J by 4 bases, with 4 bases between. Germline V gene sequence: CDR1 SGHAT, CDR2 FQNNGV. This CDR3 comprises 13 residues.

As concerns this clone: Other DNA sequences in this specimen translate into the identical CDR3. The rearrangement joins TRBV6-5 to TRBJ2-3; D gene ambiguous. Trimming pared 4 bases from V and 2 bases from J, leaving 4 bases between. Germline assignment: CDR1 MNHEY and CDR2 SVGAGI. This CDR3 comprises 12 residues. CDR3 sequence reads: CASSSHTDTQYF. The CDR3 coding sequence is TGTGCCAGCAGTTCGCACACAGATACGCAGTATTTT.

This clone was seen a handful of times. CDR3 region: CASSAGQLNTGELFF. In nucleotides, the CDR3 is TGTGCCAGCTCAGCGGGACAGTTGAACACCGGGGAGCTGTTTTTT. The chain carries TRBV18 and TRBJ2-2, with a tentative D call TRBD1 (7 bases). This CDR3 has 15 residues. Per the germline V gene, CDR1 is KGHSH and CDR2 is LQKENI. With 5 bases removed from V and 1 base from J, the gap between germline ends came to 11 bases.